Shown below are 11 T cell receptor beta chains from a single sample sequenced in a study of blood T cell repertoires in COVID-19. Sequencing was performed with immunoSEQ multiplex PCR; in TCRdb, only in-frame clones are kept and a portion is missing. The repertoire holds 30,000 to 45,000 clones, with roughly three quarters as singletons. The sequenced sample consisted of peripheral blood. These receptors were taken from a man between 65 and 85 years old with acute or convalescent COVID-19.

The chain joins TRBV7-2 to TRBJ2-3, with 9 bases that match TRBD2. This CDR3 comprises 16 residues. Unmatched junction bases numbered 11, after V lost 7 bases and J lost 3 bases. Germline CDR1 and CDR2: SGHTA and FQGNSA. The CDR3 sequence is CASTPVSGRGTDTQYF. In nucleotides, the CDR3 is TGTGCCAGCACCCCGGTTAGCGGGAGAGGAACAGATACGCAGTATTTT.

The chain couples TRBV5-1 to TRBJ1-1; tentatively, D is TRBD1 (5 bases). There are 15 residues in the CDR3. Germline assignment: CDR1 SGHRS and CDR2 YFSETQ. V shed 0 bases and J shed 0 bases, with 9 bases lying between them. The CDR3 region has the DNA TGCGCCAGCAGCTTGGGACAGACCATGAACACTGAAGCTTTCTTT. Translation: CASSLGQTMNTEAFF.

The chain recombines TRBV28 with TRBJ1-2; the D gene is possibly TRBD1 (6 bases). Germline CDR1 and CDR2: MDHEN and SYDVKM. The V end lost 6 bases, the J end lost 0 bases, and 14 bases lay between the germline ends. The CDR3 spans 15 residues. DNA for the CDR3: TGTGCCAGCAGCCCCCATACAGGGACTAACTATGGCTACACCTTC. This codes for CASSPHTGTNYGYTF.

The chain couples TRBV10-3 to TRBJ2-7, with D unresolved. The CDR3 has 13 residues. CDR1 is ENHRY, CDR2 SYGVKD, per germline. Trimming removed 6 bases at V and 1 base at J, with 10 bases between. The CDR3 loop is CAIRSPGSYEQYF. The CDR3 nucleotides read TGTGCCATCAGGTCCCCCGGGTCCTACGAGCAGTACTTC.

The V gene is TRBV28, the J gene TRBJ1-2, with D unresolved. This CDR3 comprises 14 residues. Per germline, CDR1 MDHEN and CDR2 SYDVKM. Deletions cut 5 bases from V and 5 bases from J, with 15 bases between. The CDR3 DNA is TGTGCCAGCAGTCAAACCTGGCCCTTGTATGGCTACACCTTC. Translating it yields CASSQTWPLYGYTF.

This clone appeared a single time. V usage is TRBV12-3 or TRBV12-4 and J usage is TRBJ1-2; D is unclear. The CDR3 is 11 amino acids. V lost 2 bases and J lost 8, with 6 bases in between. CDR3 sequence: CASSLRFGYTF. CDR3 nucleotide sequence: TGTGCCAGCAGTTTACGGTTCGGCTACACCTTC.

J is TRBJ2-1 and V is TRBV7-2; 7 bases align to TRBD1. V lost 5 bases to trimming and J lost 4 bases; unmatched junction nucleotides: 8. CDR1 is SGHTA and CDR2 is FQGNSA in the germline V gene. This CDR3 spans 15 amino acids. The CDR3 region has the DNA TGTGCCAGCAGCCCCGGGACAGTAACGTACAATGAGCAGTTCTTC. Translation gives CASSPGTVTYNEQFF. Drawing the rest from reference TRBV7-2 and TRBJ2-1, the complete variable domain is GAGVSQSPSNKVTEKGKDVELRCDPISGHTALYWYRQSLGQGLEFLIYFQGNSAPDKSGLPSDRFSAERTGGSVSTLTIQRTQQEDSAVYLCASSPGTVTYNEQFFGPGTRLTVL.

This clone showed up just a few times. The chain has TRBV5-1 and TRBJ2-3; TRBD1 might be the D (6 bases). V lost 0 bases and J lost 3, with 14 bases in between. In germline, CDR1 is SGHRS, CDR2 YFSETQ. The CDR3 is made up of 16 amino acids. The CDR3 bases are TGCGCCAGCAGCTTGGGACAGGATCACTTTACAGATACGCAGTATTTT. It is translated as CASSLGQDHFTDTQYF.

This clone was seen only once. In DNA form, the CDR3 reads TGCAGTGCTAGTAAAGGGGGCATCACCGGGGAGCTGTTTTTT. It yields the protein CSASKGGITGELFF. This chain uses TRBV20-1 with TRBJ2-2, with 7 nucleotides matching TRBD1. V lost 3 bases, J lost 4 bases, and 5 bases stayed unmatched. The germline V gene has CDR1 DFQATT and CDR2 SNEGSKA (reference sequence). There are 14 residues in the CDR3.

The chain links TRBV27 to TRBJ1-5; no firm D call. V lost 4 bases and J 0 bases, leaving 7 bases between the germline ends. The CDR3 contains 14 residues. CDR1 is MNHEY and CDR2 is SMNVEV in the germline V gene (reference sequence). As DNA, the CDR3 is TGTGCCAGCAGTTATGGAGGTAGCAATCAGCCCCAGCATTTT. Translating it yields CASSYGGSNQPQHF.

This clone was observed a handful of times. This sequence joins TRBV18 and TRBJ2-5; a possible D gene is TRBD1 (5 bases). CDR1 and CDR2 (germline): KGHSH, LQKENI. V was clipped by 3 bases and J by 1 base, with 9 bases between them. CDR3 size: 14 residues. The CDR3 here is CASSPRTLQETQYF. DNA for the CDR3: TGTGCCAGCTCACCTCGGACACTCCAAGAGACCCAGTACTTC.